The 30 T cell receptor beta chains below come from one sample, sequenced in a study of T cells in Graves' hyperthyroidism and ophthalmopathy. TCR beta CDR3 regions were amplified from RNA. When the TCR CDR3 underwent first-round RT-PCR, the HTBI primer set was used. Via MiXCR, TCRdb re-called the multiplex PCR reads, giving one row per CDR3 protein. Among roughly 570,000 distinct CDR3 sequences listed, around a sixth were seen once. Sequences were obtained from blood. The receptors originated from a woman aged 25 to 39 with Graves' hyperthyroidism.

This clonotype has ten or more counts. This chain uses TRBV3-1 with TRBJ2-1; D gene ambiguous. Germline V gene sequence: CDR1 LGHDT, CDR2 YNNKEL (reference sequence). There are 15 residues in the CDR3. Trimming took off 0 bases at V and 4 bases at J, with 10 bases between the two ends. The CDR3, as DNA: TGTGCCAGCAGCCAAGATTTGGGTGCGTACAATGAGCAGTTCTTC. As protein: CASSQDLGAYNEQFF.

J is TRBJ2-1 and V is TRBV30, with TRBD2 identical over 9 bases. CDR3 length equals 15 residues. The ends lost 3 bases at V and 7 bases at J; junction bases unmatched: 10. From germline, CDR1 is GTSNPN and CDR2 SVGIG (reference sequence). CDR3: CAWRTAIAGENEQFF. The CDR3, as DNA: TGTGCCTGGAGGACAGCGATAGCGGGAGAAAATGAGCAGTTCTTC. The entire variable domain, with the rest obtained from reference TRBV30 and TRBJ2-1, is as follows: SQTIHQWPATLVQPVGSPLSLECTVEGTSNPNLYWYRQAAGRGLQLLFYSVGIGQISSEVPQNLSASRPQDRQFILSSKKLLLSDSGFYLCAWRTAIAGENEQFFGPGTRLTVL.

Only a few counts were recorded for this clonotype. V usage is TRBV5-1 and J usage is TRBJ1-3; TRBD1 is a possible D gene (6 bases). V lost 4 bases to trimming and J lost 0 bases, with 23 bases between them. This CDR3 has 19 amino acids. The germline CDR1 and CDR2 sequences are SGHRS and YFSETQ. The CDR3: CASSVTLSSDSFSGNTIYF. CDR3 in DNA: TGCGCCAGCAGCGTGACACTCTCTTCGGACAGCTTCTCTGGAAACACCATATATTTT.

CDR3 sequence (DNA): TGCGCCAGCAGCTTGTGGGGCGGACTAGCGGGATCCGAGCAGTACTTC. Translated, it gives CASSLWGGLAGSEQYF. V gene TRBV5-1 combines with J gene TRBJ2-7; 12 nucleotides align to TRBD2. The germline V gene has CDR1 SGHRS and CDR2 YFSETQ. V was pared by 1 base and J by 6 bases, with 8 bases of the junction left unmatched. This CDR3 comprises 16 residues.

The sample holds a few counts of this clonotype. The chain joins TRBV14 to TRBJ1-2; D unclear. Trimming took 1 base from V and 8 from J, leaving 14 bases between them. The CDR3 extends over 14 amino acids. Germline V gene data show CDR1 as SGHDN and CDR2 as FVKESK. CDR3 residues: CASSQVSPTDGYTF. The CDR3 nucleotides are TGTGCCAGCAGCCAAGTTTCGCCCACTGACGGCTACACCTTC.

The chain has TRBV7-2 and TRBJ1-2, with D perhaps matching TRBD1 (6 bases). CDR3 length: 15 residues. The germline V gene encodes CDR1 SGHTA and CDR2 FQGNSA. Trimming stripped 1 base from V and 7 bases from J, with 16 bases between. Here the CDR3 reads CASSLGSDRPTGYTF. The CDR3, as DNA: TGTGCCAGCAGCTTAGGGTCCGACAGGCCTACTGGCTACACCTTC.

This clonotype has ten or more counts. The chain combines TRBV20-1 with TRBJ2-5, with 12 bases lining up with TRBD2. Germline V gene lookup returns CDR1 DFQATT and CDR2 SNEGSKA (reference sequence). This CDR3 region has 15 residues. Trimming cost V 4 bases and J 2 bases; bases outside gene matches: 5. The CDR3 bases are TGCAGTGCTACCGGACTAGCGGGAAGGCAAGAGACCCAGTACTTC. Its translation: CSATGLAGRQETQYF.

The genes are TRBV20-1 and TRBJ1-1; D might be TRBD1 (5 bases). This CDR3 has 13 residues. CDR1 and CDR2 from the germline V gene are DFQATT and SNEGSKA (reference sequence). Trimming removed 3 bases from V and 5 bases from J, with 13 bases in between. The CDR3 sequence: CSASGGGNTEAFF. CDR3 DNA sequence: TGCAGTGCTAGTGGGGGAGGGAATACTGAAGCTTTCTTT.

The table lists this clonotype with a few counts. The rearrangement joins TRBV27 to TRBJ2-7; weak D call: TRBD1 (6 bases). Per the germline V gene, CDR1 is MNHEY and CDR2 is SMNVEV (reference sequence). CDR3 length: 15 residues. V shed 2 bases and J shed 2 bases, with 13 bases lying between them. This CDR3 reads CASSLPQGTPYEQYF. DNA of the CDR3: TGTGCCAGCAGTTTACCTCAGGGGACCCCCTACGAGCAGTACTTC.

This clonotype appeared many times. This chain links TRBV2 with TRBJ1-1, with D perhaps TRBD1 (6 bases). From germline, CDR1 is SNHLY and CDR2 FYNNEI. Trimming took 4 bases from V and 0 from J, leaving 9 bases between them. The CDR3 runs to 14 residues. This CDR3 is CASSGQAMNTEAFF. The CDR3 region has the DNA TGTGCCAGCAGTGGACAGGCCATGAACACTGAAGCTTTCTTT.

This clonotype was detected a few times. The chain has TRBV20-1 and TRBJ2-7; D unresolved. CDR1 DFQATT and CDR2 SNEGSKA come from the germline V gene (reference sequence). The germline V and J ends were trimmed by 0 bases and 5 bases, with 5 bases remaining between them. The CDR3 loop spans 11 amino acids. The CDR3 region has the DNA TGCAGTGCTAGAGAAGTGAACGAGCAGTACTTC. As protein: CSAREVNEQYF.

This clonotype was observed at least ten times. V gene TRBV3-1 combines with J gene TRBJ2-1, with 8 bases identical to TRBD2. The V gene end was trimmed by 3 bases and the J gene end by 9 bases; junction bases not matched to a gene: 4. CDR1 is LGHDT, CDR2 YNNKEL, per germline (reference sequence). This CDR3 spans 13 amino acids. For the CDR3, the DNA is TGTGCCAGCAGCCAGACTAGCGCTGGTGAGCAGTTCTTC. Amino acids: CASSQTSAGEQFF.

In its sample, this clonotype was seen many times. The V and J genes are TRBV2 and TRBJ1-4; D is uncertain. With 7 bases removed from V and 4 bases from J, the gap between germline ends came to 13 bases. CDR3 length equals 14 residues. Germline V gene sequence: CDR1 SNHLY, CDR2 FYNNEI. DNA of the CDR3: TGTGCCAGCAAGTTGGACTCGGGTAATGAAAAACTGTTTTTT. This translates into CASKLDSGNEKLFF.

The sample holds a few counts of this clonotype. The gene calls are TRBV20-1 and TRBJ2-3; tentatively, D is TRBD2 (5 bases). Germline values: CDR1 DFQATT, CDR2 SNEGSKA (reference sequence). The CDR3 is 13 residues long. The CDR3 reads CSPRDGKTDTQYF. The CDR3 DNA is TGCAGCCCGAGAGACGGGAAAACAGATACGCAGTATTTT.

This sequence joins TRBV13 and TRBJ1-2; D not certain. V dropped 5 bases and J dropped 2 bases, with 12 bases sitting between them. CDR1 PRHDT and CDR2 FYEKMQ come from the germline V gene (reference sequence). The CDR3 covers 14 residues. The CDR3 spells CASSPVIGNYGYTF. The DNA of the CDR3 is TGTGCCAGCAGCCCTGTCATAGGGAACTATGGCTACACCTTC.

This clonotype was counted only a few times. This chain links TRBV3-1 with TRBJ1-3; D remains ambiguous. Germline V lookup: CDR1 LGHDT, CDR2 YNNKEL (reference sequence). V lost 2 bases to trimming and J lost 4 bases, with 12 bases between them. This CDR3 region has 15 residues. The CDR3 loop reads CASSQTHVGGNTIYF. The CDR3, as DNA: TGTGCCAGCAGCCAAACTCATGTCGGGGGAAACACCATATATTTT.

This clonotype appeared many times. The CDR3 DNA reads TGTGCCAGCAGCTCCCGCCCCACAGATACGCAGTATTTT. This sequence encodes CASSSRPTDTQYF. The V call is TRBV7-3, the J call TRBJ2-3; D uncertain. Germline values: CDR1 SGHTA, CDR2 FQGTGA. This CDR3 spans 13 amino acids. Trimming shortened V by 4 bases and J by 2 bases, and 7 bases separated the two germline ends. The full variable domain, its missing parts supplied by reference TRBV7-3 and TRBJ2-3, is GAGVSQTPSNKVTEKGKYVELRCDPISGHTALYWYRQSLGQGPEFLIYFQGTGAADDSGLPNDRFFAVRPEGSVSTLKIQRTERGDSAVYLCASSSRPTDTQYFGPGTRLTVL.

With regard to this clonotype: One junction end disagrees with the germline gene, perhaps due to a read error. The chain employs TRBV28 and TRBJ2-7; D unresolved. The CDR3 contains 11 residues. Germline V gene sequence: CDR1 MDHEN, CDR2 SYDVKM. The DNA of the CDR3 is TGTGCCGGCAGTGCGACCTACGAGCAGTACTTC. Protein product: CAGSATYEQYF.

This clonotype was seen ten or more times. The V gene is TRBV28, the J gene TRBJ2-3; D remains unclear. Trimming left V 5 bases short and J 2 bases short, with 14 bases between. The CDR3 runs 15 residues. Germline CDR1 is MDHEN and CDR2 is SYDVKM. This CDR3 is CASSGFRHLTDTQYF. The CDR3 bases are TGTGCCAGCAGTGGATTCCGCCACCTCACAGATACGCAGTATTTT.

The sample holds many counts of this clonotype. The chain uses TRBV30 and TRBJ2-1, with 8 positions matching TRBD2. This CDR3 comprises 15 residues. The V and J ends lost 0 bases and 7 bases, in that order; junction bases with no gene match: 8. The germline V gene has CDR1 GTSNPN and CDR2 SVGIG (reference sequence). This chain's CDR3 is CAWSVLGLEGNEQFF. The CDR3 coding sequence is TGTGCCTGGAGTGTACTGGGACTAGAGGGTAATGAGCAGTTCTTC.

This clonotype has a count of ten or more. The genes are TRBV27 and TRBJ2-7; possibly TRBD1 or TRBD2 for D (5 bases each). This CDR3 has 14 residues. V was pared by 6 bases and J by 2 bases, with 14 bases between. Germline V gene lookup returns CDR1 MNHEY and CDR2 SMNVEV (reference sequence). The CDR3 DNA reads as TGTGCCAGCAGCGACCGGGACGAAACCTACGAGCAGTACTTC. This encodes CASSDRDETYEQYF.

Many counts were recorded for this clonotype. The CDR3 spells CSARDRRVAKDTGELFF. Written as DNA, the CDR3 is TGCAGTGCTAGAGATCGCAGGGTGGCGAAAGACACCGGGGAGCTGTTTTTT. The chain uses TRBV20-1 and TRBJ2-2; D is possibly TRBD1 (5 bases). The germline CDR1 and CDR2 sequences are DFQATT and SNEGSKA (reference sequence). V was clipped by 0 bases and J by 3 bases, with 17 bases between them. The CDR3 runs to 17 residues.

This clonotype was found many times. The chain couples TRBV20-1 to TRBJ2-1; no clear D. Germline CDR1 DFQATT, CDR2 SNEGSKA (reference sequence). Deletions cut 3 bases from V and 4 bases from J, with 22 bases between. This CDR3 is built from 17 residues. The DNA for the CDR3 is TGCAGTGCTAGCCCCCCCGCCTCACCCAAGATGTACAATGAGCAGTTCTTC. Translating it yields CSASPPASPKMYNEQFF.

Points on this clonotype: This could be a read error, since a much larger clone is one nucleotide away. The chain couples TRBV13 to TRBJ2-3; tentative D call: TRBD1 (6 bases). Per the germline V gene, CDR1 is PRHDT and CDR2 is FYEKMQ (reference sequence). V was shortened by 5 bases and J by 0 bases, with 18 bases between the two germline ends. The CDR3 has 17 amino acids. The CDR3 here is CASSGGQTSSSTDTQYF. The CDR3 coding sequence is TGTGCCAGCAGCGGTGGACAGACCTCCTCTAGCACAGATACGCAGTATTTT.

The chain links TRBV11-1 to TRBJ2-3; D gene ambiguous. V gave up 1 base and J gave up 2 bases, with 4 bases separating them. This CDR3 has 13 amino acids. CDR1 SGHAT and CDR2 FQDESV come from the germline V gene (reference sequence). The CDR3 region has the DNA TGTGCCAGCAGCTTAGAGAACACAGATACGCAGTATTTT. Its translation: CASSLENTDTQYF.

Many counts were recorded for this clonotype. The V gene is TRBV6-1, the J gene TRBJ2-7; tentatively, D is TRBD2 (6 bases). The J call may be faulty, since TRBJ2-1 better matches the DNA end. The CDR3 runs to 11 residues. Per germline, CDR1 MNHNS and CDR2 SASEGT. The chain's CDR3 is CASSPDYEQFF. DNA of the CDR3: TGTGCCAGCAGTCCGGACTACGAGCAGTTCTTC.

Many counts were recorded for this clonotype. The chain couples TRBV10-3 to TRBJ1-3, with 12 bases fitting TRBD1. CDR3 size: 18 residues. V shed 7 bases, J shed 2 bases, and the junction held 12 bases outside the gene matches. Germline assignment: CDR1 ENHRY and CDR2 SYGVKD. The CDR3 spells CAITPGTGGRSTGNTIYF. The CDR3 DNA reads TGTGCCATCACTCCCGGGACAGGGGGCAGGAGCACTGGAAACACCATATATTTT.

V and J are TRBV13 and TRBJ2-1; 13 positions agree with TRBD2. V gave up 5 bases and J gave up 7 bases; unmatched junction bases: 11. CDR1 and CDR2 (germline): PRHDT, FYEKMQ (reference sequence). The CDR3 consists of 17 residues. CDR3 coding DNA: TGTGCCAGCAGCCTCCCCCCCGGGACTAGCGGGGCGAATGAGCAGTTCTTC. This sequence encodes CASSLPPGTSGANEQFF.

The chain joins TRBV27 to TRBJ2-4, with a tentative D call TRBD2 (6 bases). The germline V gene encodes CDR1 MNHEY and CDR2 SMNVEV (reference sequence). V was shortened by 5 bases and J by 13 bases, with 21 bases between the two germline ends. CDR3 length: 14 amino acids. The CDR3 DNA follows: TGTGCCAGCAGTATTTTAGCGGAAGGGTCGAAACAGTACTTC. The encoded protein is CASSILAEGSKQYF.

This clonotype has at least ten counts. This rearrangement joins TRBV5-1 to TRBJ1-2; D may be TRBD1 (6 bases). Germline CDR1 is SGHRS and CDR2 is YFSETQ. CDR3 length: 15 amino acids. V dropped 0 bases and J dropped 5 bases, with 14 bases sitting between them. The CDR3 DNA reads as TGCGCCAGCAGCTTGGCCGTGACAGGATCTTATGGCTACACCTTC. Its translation: CASSLAVTGSYGYTF.